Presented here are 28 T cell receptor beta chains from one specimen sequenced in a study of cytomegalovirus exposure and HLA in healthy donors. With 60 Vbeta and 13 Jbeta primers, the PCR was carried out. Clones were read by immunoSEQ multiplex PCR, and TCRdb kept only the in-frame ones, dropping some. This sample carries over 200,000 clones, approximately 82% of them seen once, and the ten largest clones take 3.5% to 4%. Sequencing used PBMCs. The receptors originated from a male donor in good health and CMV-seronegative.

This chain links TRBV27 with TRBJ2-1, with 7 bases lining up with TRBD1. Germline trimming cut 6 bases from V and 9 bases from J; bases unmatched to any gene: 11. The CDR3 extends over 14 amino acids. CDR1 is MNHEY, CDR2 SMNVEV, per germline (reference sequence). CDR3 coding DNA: TGTGCCAGCAGCGCCGACAGGGTAGTCGGTGAGCAGTTCTTC. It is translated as CASSADRVVGEQFF.

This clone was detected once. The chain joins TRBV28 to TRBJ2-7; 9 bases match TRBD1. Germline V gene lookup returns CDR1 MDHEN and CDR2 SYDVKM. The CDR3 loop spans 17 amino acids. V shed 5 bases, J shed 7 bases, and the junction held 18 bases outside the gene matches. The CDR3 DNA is TGTGCCAGCAGTCTCAATCACAGGGGGCGTAAGGCGTATGAGCAGTACTTC. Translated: CASSLNHRGRKAYEQYF.

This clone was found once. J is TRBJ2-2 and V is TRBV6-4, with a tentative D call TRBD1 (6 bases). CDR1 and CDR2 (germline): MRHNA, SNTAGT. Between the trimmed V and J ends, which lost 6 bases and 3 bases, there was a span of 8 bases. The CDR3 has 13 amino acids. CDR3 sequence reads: CASSRTDTGELFF. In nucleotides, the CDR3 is TGTGCCAGCAGCCGGACAGACACCGGGGAGCTGTTTTTT.

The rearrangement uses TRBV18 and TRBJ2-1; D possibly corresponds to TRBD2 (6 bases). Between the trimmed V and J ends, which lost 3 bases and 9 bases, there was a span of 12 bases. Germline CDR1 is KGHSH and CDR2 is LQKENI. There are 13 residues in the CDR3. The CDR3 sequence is CASSPGGAREQFF. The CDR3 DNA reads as TGTGCCAGCTCACCCGGGGGAGCGCGTGAGCAGTTCTTC. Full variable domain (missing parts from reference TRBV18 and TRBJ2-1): NAGVMQNPRHLVRRRGQEARLRCSPMKGHSHVYWYRQLPEEGLKFMVYLQKENIIDESGMPKERFSAEFPKEGPSILRIQQVVRGDSAAYFCASSPGGAREQFFGPGTRLTVL.

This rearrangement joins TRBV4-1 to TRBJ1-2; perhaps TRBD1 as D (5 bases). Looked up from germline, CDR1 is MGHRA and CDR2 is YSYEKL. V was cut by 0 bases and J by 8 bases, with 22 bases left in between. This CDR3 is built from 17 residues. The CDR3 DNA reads TGCGCCAGCAGCCAAGATCCCGTGGGGGGGAAGGGCAAAGGCTACACCTTC. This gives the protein CASSQDPVGGKGKGYTF.

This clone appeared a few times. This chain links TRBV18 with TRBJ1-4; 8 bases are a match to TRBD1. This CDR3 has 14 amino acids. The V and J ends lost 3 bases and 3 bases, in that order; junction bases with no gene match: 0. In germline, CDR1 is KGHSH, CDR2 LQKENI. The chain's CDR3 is CASSPTGANEKLFF. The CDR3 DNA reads TGTGCCAGCTCACCGACAGGGGCTAATGAAAAACTGTTTTTT.

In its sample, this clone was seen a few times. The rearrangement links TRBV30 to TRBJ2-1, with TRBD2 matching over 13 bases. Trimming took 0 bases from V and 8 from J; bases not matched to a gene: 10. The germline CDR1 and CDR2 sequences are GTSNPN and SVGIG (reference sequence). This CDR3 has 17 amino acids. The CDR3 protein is CAWSVHLLAGGPHEQFF. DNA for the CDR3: TGTGCCTGGAGTGTACACCTACTAGCGGGAGGGCCTCATGAGCAGTTCTTC.

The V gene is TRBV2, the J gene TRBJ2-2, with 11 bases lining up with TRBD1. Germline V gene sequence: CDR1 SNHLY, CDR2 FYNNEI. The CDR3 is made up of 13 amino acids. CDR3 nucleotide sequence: TGTGCAACTGGGACAGGGGGTCGCGGGGAGCTGTTTTTT. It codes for CATGTGGRGELFF. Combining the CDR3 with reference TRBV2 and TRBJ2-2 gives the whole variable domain EPEVTQTPSHQVTQMGQEVILRCVPISNHLYFYWYRQILGQKVEFLVSFYNNEISEKSEIFDDQFSVERPDGSNFTLKIRSTKLEDSAMYFCATGTGGRGELFFGEGSRLTVL.

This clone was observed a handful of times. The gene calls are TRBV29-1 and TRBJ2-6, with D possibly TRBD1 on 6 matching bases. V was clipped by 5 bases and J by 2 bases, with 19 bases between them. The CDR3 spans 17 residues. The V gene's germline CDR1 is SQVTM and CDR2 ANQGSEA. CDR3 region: CSVLGLGGSAGANVLTF. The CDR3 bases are TGCAGCGTTTTGGGGCTAGGGGGATCTGCTGGGGCCAACGTCCTGACTTTC.

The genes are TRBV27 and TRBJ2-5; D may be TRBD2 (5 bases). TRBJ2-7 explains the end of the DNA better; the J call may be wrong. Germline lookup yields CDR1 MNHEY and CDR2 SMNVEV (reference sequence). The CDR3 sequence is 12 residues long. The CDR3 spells CASSAGTYEQYF. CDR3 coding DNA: TGTGCCAGCAGTGCGGGCACCTACGAGCAGTACTTC.

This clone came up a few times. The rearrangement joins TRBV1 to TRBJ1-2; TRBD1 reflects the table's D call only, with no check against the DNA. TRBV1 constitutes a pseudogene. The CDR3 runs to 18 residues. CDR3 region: CTSSQVKLDRGEVYGYTF. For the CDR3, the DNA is TGCACCAGCAGCCAAGTTAAGTTAGACAGGGGGGAGGTCTATGGCTACACCTTC.

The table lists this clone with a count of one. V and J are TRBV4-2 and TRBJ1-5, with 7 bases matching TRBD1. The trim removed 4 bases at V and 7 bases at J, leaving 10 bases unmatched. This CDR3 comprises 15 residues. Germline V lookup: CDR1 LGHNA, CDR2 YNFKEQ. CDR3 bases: TGTGCCAGCAGCCGGACCGACAGGGATGGGCAGCCCCAGCATTTT. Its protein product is CASSRTDRDGQPQHF.

The CDR3 reads CASSRQGLMNTEAFF. The CDR3 region has the DNA TGTGCCAGCAGTAGACAGGGCCTCATGAACACTGAAGCTTTCTTT. The rearrangement uses TRBV6-5 and TRBJ1-1; TRBD1 agrees at 7 bases. The germline V gene has CDR1 MNHEY and CDR2 SVGAGI. The length of the CDR3 is 15 residues. The trim removed 5 bases at V and 0 bases at J, leaving 6 bases unmatched.

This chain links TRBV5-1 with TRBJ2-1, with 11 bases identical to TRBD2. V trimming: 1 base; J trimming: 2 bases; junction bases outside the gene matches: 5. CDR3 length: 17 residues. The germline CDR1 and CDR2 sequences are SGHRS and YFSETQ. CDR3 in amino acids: CASSLTSGRSPYNEQFF. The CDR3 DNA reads TGCGCCAGCAGCTTGACTAGCGGGAGATCCCCCTACAATGAGCAGTTCTTC.

The CDR3 is CASSLASGRTDTQYF. The CDR3 DNA sequence: TGTGCCAGCAGCTTGGCGTCAGGGCGGACAGATACGCAGTATTTT. The genes are TRBV11-3 and TRBJ2-3; D perhaps matches TRBD1 (5 bases). Germline CDR1 reads SGHNT; CDR2 reads YENEEA. The V end lost 3 bases, the J end lost 3 bases, and 13 bases lay between the germline ends. The CDR3 consists of 15 residues. The entire variable domain, with the rest obtained from reference TRBV11-3 and TRBJ2-3, is as follows: EAGVVQSPRYKIIEKKQPVAFWCNPISGHNTLYWYLQNLGQGPELLIRYENEEAVDDSQLPKDRFSAERLKGVDSTLKIQPAELGDSAVYLCASSLASGRTDTQYFGPGTRLTVL.

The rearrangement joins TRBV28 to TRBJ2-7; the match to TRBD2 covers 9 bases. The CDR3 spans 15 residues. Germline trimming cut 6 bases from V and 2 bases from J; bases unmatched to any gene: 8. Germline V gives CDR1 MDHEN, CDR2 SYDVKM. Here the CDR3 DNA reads TGTGCCAGCAGAGATAGCGGGAGCAGGACCTACGAGCAGTACTTC. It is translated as CASRDSGSRTYEQYF.

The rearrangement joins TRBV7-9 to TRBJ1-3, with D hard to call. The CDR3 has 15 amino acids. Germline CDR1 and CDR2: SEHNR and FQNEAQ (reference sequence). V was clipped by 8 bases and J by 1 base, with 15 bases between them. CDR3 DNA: TGTGCCAGCGCATCAACGGGTGTTTCTGGAAACACCATATATTTT. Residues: CASASTGVSGNTIYF.

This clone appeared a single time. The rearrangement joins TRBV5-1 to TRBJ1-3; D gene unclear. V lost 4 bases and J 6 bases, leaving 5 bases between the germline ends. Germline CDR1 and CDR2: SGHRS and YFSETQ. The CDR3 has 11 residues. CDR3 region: CASSEKNTIYF. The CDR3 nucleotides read TGCGCCAGCAGCGAGAAAAACACCATATATTTT.

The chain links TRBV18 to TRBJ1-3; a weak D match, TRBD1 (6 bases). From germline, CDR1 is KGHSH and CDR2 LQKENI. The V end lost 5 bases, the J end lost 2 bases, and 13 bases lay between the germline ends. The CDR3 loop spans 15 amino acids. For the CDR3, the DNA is TGTGCCAGCTCAGATATACAGGGAGCTGGAAACACCATATATTTT. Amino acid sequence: CASSDIQGAGNTIYF.

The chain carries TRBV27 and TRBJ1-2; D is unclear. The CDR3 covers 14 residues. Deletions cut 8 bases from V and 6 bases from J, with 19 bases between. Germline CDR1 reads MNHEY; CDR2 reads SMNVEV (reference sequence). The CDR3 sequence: CASRSSGRKDGYTF. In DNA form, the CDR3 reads TGTGCCAGCCGCTCTTCGGGGAGGAAGGATGGCTACACCTTC.

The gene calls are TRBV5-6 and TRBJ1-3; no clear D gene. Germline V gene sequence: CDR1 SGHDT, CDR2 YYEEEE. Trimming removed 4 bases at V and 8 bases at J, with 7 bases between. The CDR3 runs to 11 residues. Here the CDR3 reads CASSLGYTIYF. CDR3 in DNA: TGTGCCAGCAGCCTCGGTTACACCATATATTTT. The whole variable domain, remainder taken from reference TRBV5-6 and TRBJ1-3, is DAGVTQSPTHLIKTRGQQVTLRCSPKSGHDTVSWYQQALGQGPQFIFQYYEEEERQRGNFPDRFSGHQFPNYSSELNVNALLLGDSALYLCASSLGYTIYFGEGSWLTVV.

CDR3 DNA sequence: TGTGCCAGCAGTTTTCAGGGGGGATCCTACGAGCAGTACTTC. Its protein product is CASSFQGGSYEQYF. The rearrangement joins TRBV27 to TRBJ2-5; weak D call: TRBD1 (7 bases). Gene TRBJ2-7 matches the end of the DNA better, so the J call may be wrong. CDR1 is MNHEY, CDR2 SMNVEV, per germline (reference sequence). This CDR3 has 14 amino acids.

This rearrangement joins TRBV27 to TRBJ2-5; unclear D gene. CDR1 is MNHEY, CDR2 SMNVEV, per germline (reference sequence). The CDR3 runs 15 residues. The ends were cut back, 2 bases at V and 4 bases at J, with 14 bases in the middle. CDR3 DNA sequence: TGTGCCAGCAGTTTAATGGGTCAGGTTGGAGAGACCCAGTACTTC. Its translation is CASSLMGQVGETQYF.

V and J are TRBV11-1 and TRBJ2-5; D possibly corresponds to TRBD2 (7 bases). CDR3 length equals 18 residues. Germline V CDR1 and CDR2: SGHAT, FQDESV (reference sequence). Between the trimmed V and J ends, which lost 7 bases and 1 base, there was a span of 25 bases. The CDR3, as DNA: TGTGCCAGCACCCGCTCCGATTCAGAAGGGGGGGTCCAAGAGACCCAGTACTTC. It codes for CASTRSDSEGGVQETQYF.

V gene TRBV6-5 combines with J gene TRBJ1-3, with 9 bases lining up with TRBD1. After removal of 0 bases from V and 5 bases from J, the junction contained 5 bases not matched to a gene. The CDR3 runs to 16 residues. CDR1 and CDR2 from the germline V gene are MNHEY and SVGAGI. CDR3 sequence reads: CASSYSGTGKRNTIYF. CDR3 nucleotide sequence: TGTGCCAGCAGTTACTCGGGGACAGGGAAGAGAAACACCATATATTTT.

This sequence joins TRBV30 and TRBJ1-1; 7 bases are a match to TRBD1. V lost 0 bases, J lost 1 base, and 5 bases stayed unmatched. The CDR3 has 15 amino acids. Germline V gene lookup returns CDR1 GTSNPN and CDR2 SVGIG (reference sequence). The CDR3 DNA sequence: TGTGCCTGGAGTGTACAAAGGACAGGGAACACTGAAGCTTTCTTT. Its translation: CAWSVQRTGNTEAFF.

The CDR3 is CASSEVGTPSQFF. The CDR3 coding sequence is TGCGCCAGCAGCGAAGTAGGGACACCGTCTCAGTTCTTC. The V and J genes are TRBV4-1 and TRBJ2-1; tentatively, D is TRBD1 (6 bases). The CDR3 extends over 13 amino acids. CDR1 is MGHRA and CDR2 is YSYEKL in the germline V gene. The V end was cut by 5 bases, the J end by 13 bases, with 18 bases between.

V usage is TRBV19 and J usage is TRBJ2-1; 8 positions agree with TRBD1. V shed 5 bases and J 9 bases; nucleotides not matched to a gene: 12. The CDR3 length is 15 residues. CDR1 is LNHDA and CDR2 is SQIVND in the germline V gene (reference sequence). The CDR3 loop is CASSASDRVYGEQFF. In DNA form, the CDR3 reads TGTGCCAGTAGTGCCTCGGACAGGGTCTATGGTGAGCAGTTCTTC.